This entry lists 6 T cell receptor beta chains sequenced from one sample in a study of control samples from healthy donors and cancer patients. Only in-frame clones appear in the TCRdb table, and some are missing; sequencing was by immunoSEQ multiplex PCR. The data hold around 82,000 clones, with more than 70% observed a single time. Material for sequencing was blood. The receptors derive from a man aged 50-60 years in good health.

In its sample, this clone was seen once. V and J are TRBV7-9 and TRBJ2-5; TRBD1 matches 10 bases. CDR3 length: 12 residues. The V segment lost 7 bases and the J segment 5 bases; nucleotides outside the gene matches: 1. Germline V gene sequence: CDR1 SEHNR, CDR2 FQNEAQ (reference sequence). This CDR3 reads CASTGQGETQYF. The CDR3 DNA reads as TGTGCCAGCACGGGACAGGGGGAGACCCAGTACTTC.

The chain joins TRBV7-2 to TRBJ1-2; possibly TRBD1 for D (6 bases). The germline CDR1 and CDR2 sequences are SGHTA and FQGNSA. V lost 0 bases to trimming and J lost 3 bases, with 8 bases between them. The CDR3 loop spans 14 amino acids. The CDR3 nucleotides read TGTGCCAGCAGCTTAGCTGCAGGGGACTATGGCTACACCTTC. Amino acid sequence: CASSLAAGDYGYTF.

The chain links TRBV5-1 to TRBJ2-3; 7 bases match TRBD2. The length of the CDR3 is 14 residues. V lost 4 bases to trimming and J lost 4 bases; unmatched junction nucleotides: 6. CDR1 and CDR2 (germline): SGHRS, YFSETQ. The CDR3 spells CASSRGGDADTQYF. CDR3 nucleotides: TGCGCCAGCAGCAGGGGAGGGGACGCAGATACGCAGTATTTT. Based on the CDR3 plus reference TRBV5-1 and TRBJ2-3, the full variable domain is KAGVTQTPRYLIKTRGQQVTLSCSPISGHRSVSWYQQTPGQGLQFLFEYFSETQRNKGNFPGRFSGRQFSNSRSEMNVSTLELGDSALYLCASSRGGDADTQYFGPGTRLTVL.

The DNA of the CDR3 is TGTGCCAGCAGCGCGTGGGGGGGCGCGGCTGGAGAGCAGTACGTC. Protein: CASSAWGGAAGEQYV. The V and J genes are TRBV5-6 and TRBJ2-7; D is possibly TRBD2 (7 bases). The CDR3 sequence is 15 residues long. The germline gives CDR1 SGHDT, CDR2 YYEEEE. V lost 4 bases to trimming and J lost 7 bases, with 21 bases between them.

The V call is TRBV7-2, the J call TRBJ2-2; D is uncertain. Germline V gives CDR1 SGHTA, CDR2 FQGNSA. V lost 5 bases and J lost 1, with 11 bases in between. The length of the CDR3 is 15 residues. The CDR3 DNA is TGTGCCAGCAGCCAAAAGGCGTTGAACACCGGGGAGCTGTTTTTT. Amino acid sequence: CASSQKALNTGELFF.

This chain joins TRBV5-1 and TRBJ2-7; 7 bases are shared with TRBD2. The CDR3 covers 16 residues. The V segment lost 1 base and the J segment 3 bases; nucleotides outside the gene matches: 10. Germline V gene sequence: CDR1 SGHRS, CDR2 YFSETQ. This CDR3 reads CASSLISGLADYEQYF. The CDR3 DNA reads TGCGCCAGCAGCTTGATCTCTGGGCTAGCGGACTACGAGCAGTACTTC.